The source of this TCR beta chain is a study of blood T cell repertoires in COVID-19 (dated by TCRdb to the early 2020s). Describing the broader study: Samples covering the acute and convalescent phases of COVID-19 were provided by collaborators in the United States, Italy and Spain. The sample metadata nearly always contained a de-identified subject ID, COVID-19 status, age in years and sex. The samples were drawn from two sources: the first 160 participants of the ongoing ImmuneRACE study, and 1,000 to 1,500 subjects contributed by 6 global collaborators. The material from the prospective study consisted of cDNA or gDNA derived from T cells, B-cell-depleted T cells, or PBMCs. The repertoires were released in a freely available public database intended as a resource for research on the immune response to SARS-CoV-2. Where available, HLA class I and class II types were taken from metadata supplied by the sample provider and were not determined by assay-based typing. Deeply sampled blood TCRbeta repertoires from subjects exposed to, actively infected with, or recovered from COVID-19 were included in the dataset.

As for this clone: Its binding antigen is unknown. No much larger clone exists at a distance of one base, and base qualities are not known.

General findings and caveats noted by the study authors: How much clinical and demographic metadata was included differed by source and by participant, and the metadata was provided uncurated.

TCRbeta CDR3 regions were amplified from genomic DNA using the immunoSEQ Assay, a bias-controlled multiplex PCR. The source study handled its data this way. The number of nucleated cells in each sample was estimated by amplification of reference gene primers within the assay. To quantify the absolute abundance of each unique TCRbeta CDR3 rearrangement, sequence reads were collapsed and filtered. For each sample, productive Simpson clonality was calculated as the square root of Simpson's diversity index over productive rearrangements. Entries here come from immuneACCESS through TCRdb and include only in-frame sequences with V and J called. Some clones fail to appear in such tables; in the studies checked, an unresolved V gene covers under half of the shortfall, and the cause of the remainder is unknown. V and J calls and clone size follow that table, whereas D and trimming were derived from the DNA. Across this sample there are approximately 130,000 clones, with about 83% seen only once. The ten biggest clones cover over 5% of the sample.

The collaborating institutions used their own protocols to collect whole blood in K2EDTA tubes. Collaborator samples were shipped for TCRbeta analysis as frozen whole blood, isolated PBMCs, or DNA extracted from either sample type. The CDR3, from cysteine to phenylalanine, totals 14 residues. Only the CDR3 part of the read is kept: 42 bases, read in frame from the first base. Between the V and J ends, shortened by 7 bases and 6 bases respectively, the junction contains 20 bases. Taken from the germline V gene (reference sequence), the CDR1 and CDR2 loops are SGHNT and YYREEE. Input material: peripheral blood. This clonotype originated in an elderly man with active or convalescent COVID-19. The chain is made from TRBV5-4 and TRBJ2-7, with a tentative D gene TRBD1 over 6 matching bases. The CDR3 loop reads CASRTWGQVLEQYF. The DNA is TGTGCCAGCCGAACGTGGGGGCAAGTCCTCGAGCAGTACTTC.